One sample yielded the 28 T cell receptor beta chains listed below, sequenced in a study of naive and memory T cell subsets. Study observations and caveats: A few larger clonotypes appeared in naive repertoires, especially CD8, possibly memory cells re-expressing CD45RA.

Two oligonucleotides, mixed equimolar, formed the beta constant-region primer covering TRBC1 and TRBC2. The ligated cDNA underwent four PCR rounds using SP2 and nested alpha and beta constant-region primers. TCRdb reanalysed the UMI-ligation and nested PCR reads using MiXCR and keeps one entry per CDR3 protein. This sample carries roughly 100,000 distinct CDR3 sequences, roughly 15% of them seen once, and the ten largest clones take around 3%. Their antigens are not known. Sequenced: naive CD8+ T cells from blood. These receptor sequences come from a human donor in good health.

The chain uses TRBV18 and TRBJ1-5; the D is unclear. Trimming pared 2 bases from V and 7 bases from J, leaving 21 bases between. The CDR3 consists of 17 residues. CDR1 and CDR2 from the germline V gene are KGHSH and LQKENI. The CDR3 DNA reads as TGTGCCAGCTCACCAATTTCTGGCGGTAATCGGATCCAGCCCCAGCATTTT. Translated, it gives CASSPISGGNRIQPQHF.

V and J are TRBV24-1 and TRBJ2-2; no definite D call. Germline CDR1 KGHDR, CDR2 SFDVKD. This CDR3 contains 12 residues. V lost 5 bases and J 6 bases, leaving 6 bases between the germline ends. For the CDR3, the DNA is TGTGCCACCAGTGGCCGGTCCGGGGAGCTGTTTTTT. It codes for CATSGRSGELFF.

The chain couples TRBV3-1 to TRBJ1-6; 7 nucleotides line up with TRBD1. Germline trimming cut 2 bases from V and 4 bases from J; bases unmatched to any gene: 5. Germline V lookup: CDR1 LGHDT, CDR2 YNNKEL (reference sequence). The CDR3 is 16 amino acids. The DNA of the CDR3 is TGTGCCAGCAGCCAACTCCGGGACAGATATAATTCACCCCTCCACTTT. This encodes CASSQLRDRYNSPLHF.

This clonotype was found a few times. V is TRBV4-3 and J is TRBJ2-7, with a possible D match to TRBD1 (5 bases). Germline V CDR1 and CDR2: LGHNA, YSLEER. This CDR3 has 16 residues. Trimming took off 1 base at V and 2 bases at J, with 15 bases between the two ends. CDR3: CASSQAPQGAPYEQYF. The CDR3 DNA sequence: TGCGCCAGCAGCCAAGCCCCCCAGGGTGCTCCCTACGAGCAGTACTTC.

The chain links TRBV12-3 or TRBV12-4 to TRBJ2-3; D is undetermined. The CDR3 is made up of 17 amino acids. The V end was cut by 5 bases, the J end by 0 bases, with 18 bases between. This CDR3 is CASSNSVGRPSTDTQYF. CDR3 sequence (DNA): TGTGCCAGCAGTAATTCGGTGGGCAGGCCTAGCACAGATACGCAGTATTTT.

This clonotype has more than one count but fewer than ten. The rearrangement joins TRBV11-3 to TRBJ2-5, with 10 nucleotides matching TRBD2. V was clipped by 5 bases and J by 2 bases; unmatched bases: 5. The CDR3 spans 15 residues. Germline CDR1 is SGHNT and CDR2 is YENEEA. The CDR3 DNA is TGTGCCAGCAGCCTCGGGACTAGCGAGCAAGAGACCCAGTACTTC. The encoded protein is CASSLGTSEQETQYF.

This clonotype has at least ten counts. CDR3 loop: CASSLSGRVKDTQYF. The CDR3 region has the DNA TGTGCCAGCAGTTTATCCGGTCGGGTGAAAGATACGCAGTATTTT. The V gene is TRBV27, the J gene TRBJ2-3, with D unclear. Looked up from germline, CDR1 is MNHEY and CDR2 is SMNVEV (reference sequence). This CDR3 is 15 amino acids long. The V and J ends lost 0 bases and 5 bases respectively, with 12 bases between them.

This clonotype was counted a few times. V gene TRBV30 combines with J gene TRBJ2-3; D tentatively fits TRBD1 or TRBD2 (6 bases each). In germline, CDR1 is GTSNPN, CDR2 SVGIG (reference sequence). V was pared by 3 bases and J by 3 bases, with 13 bases between. The length of the CDR3 is 14 residues. CDR3 amino acids: CAWSAGGWTDTQYF. CDR3 in DNA: TGTGCCTGGAGCGCCGGGGGCTGGACAGATACGCAGTATTTT.

This clonotype was seen more than once but under ten times. The V call is TRBV20-1, the J call TRBJ1-2; D unresolved. CDR3 length: 15 amino acids. Germline V CDR1 and CDR2: DFQATT, SNEGSKA (reference sequence). V dropped 5 bases and J dropped 2 bases, with 18 bases sitting between them. CDR3 residues: CSAEILGIPNYGYTF. The CDR3 DNA sequence: TGCAGTGCTGAAATATTAGGGATCCCGAACTATGGCTACACCTTC.

This clonotype was detected a few times. V and J are TRBV7-3 and TRBJ2-3, with D unclear. Trimming shortened V by 5 bases and J by 5 bases, and 17 bases separated the two germline ends. The germline CDR1 and CDR2 sequences are SGHTA and FQGTGA. This CDR3 comprises 15 residues. CDR3 protein: CASSPGLAIGDTQYF. The CDR3 nucleotides read TGTGCCAGCAGCCCCGGCTTGGCGATCGGAGATACGCAGTATTTT.

This clonotype was observed at least ten times. The rearrangement joins TRBV11-3 to TRBJ2-1; D possibly corresponds to TRBD2 (6 bases). With 5 bases removed from V and 3 bases from J, the gap between germline ends came to 20 bases. The CDR3 length is 17 residues. CDR1 is SGHNT, CDR2 YENEEA, per germline. CDR3: CASSITSGTSFYNEQFF. Here the CDR3 DNA reads TGTGCCAGCAGCATCACCTCCGGGACTTCGTTCTACAATGAGCAGTTCTTC.

This clonotype showed up many times. The chain joins TRBV9 to TRBJ2-3; 10 bases fit TRBD2. The CDR3 totals 14 residues. Germline V gene data show CDR1 as SGDLS and CDR2 as YYNGEE. After removal of 3 bases from V and 6 bases from J, the junction contained 4 bases not matched to a gene. This CDR3 reads CASSGSTSGDTQYF. For the CDR3, the DNA is TGTGCCAGCAGCGGGTCGACTAGCGGGGATACGCAGTATTTT. Supplemented by reference TRBV9 and TRBJ2-3, the full variable domain reads DSGVTQTPKHLITATGQRVTLRCSPRSGDLSVYWYQQSLDQGLQFLIQYYNGEERAKGNILERFSAQQFPDLHSELNLSSLELGDSALYFCASSGSTSGDTQYFGPGTRLTVL.

CDR3 protein: CASSLASAQGIMNTEAFF. CDR3 DNA: TGTGCCAGCAGCTTAGCAAGCGCACAGGGCATCATGAACACTGAAGCTTTCTTT. The V and J genes are TRBV7-2 and TRBJ1-1; TRBD1 might be the D (6 bases). Germline V CDR1 and CDR2: SGHTA, FQGNSA. CDR3 length: 18 residues. Between the trimmed V and J ends, which lost 0 bases and 0 bases, there was a span of 17 bases.

CDR3 in DNA: TGCGCCAGCAGTGAACGAAACACTGAAGCTTTCTTT. This gives the protein CASSERNTEAFF. This chain links TRBV10-2 with TRBJ1-1; no reliable D call. This CDR3 is 12 amino acids long. The ends were cut back, 3 bases at V and 2 bases at J, with 4 bases in the middle. Germline V gene sequence: CDR1 WSHSY, CDR2 SAAADI.

The chain couples TRBV29-1 to TRBJ2-1; unclear D gene. V was clipped by 0 bases and J by 8 bases, with 8 bases between them. The germline gives CDR1 SQVTM, CDR2 ANQGSEA. The CDR3 has 12 amino acids. CDR3: CSVEEMEYEQFF. In nucleotides, the CDR3 is TGCAGCGTTGAAGAGATGGAGTATGAGCAGTTCTTC.

This clonotype was observed a handful of times. The chain links TRBV29-1 to TRBJ2-5, with 8 bases identical to TRBD1. Losses at the gene ends were 6 bases for V and 1 base for J; bases not matched to a gene: 10. Germline CDR1 is SQVTM and CDR2 is ANQGSEA. The CDR3 runs 15 residues. CDR3 bases: TGCAGCGTCCCGGACAGGGACAGCCTCCAAGAGACCCAGTACTTC. This codes for CSVPDRDSLQETQYF.

The chain combines TRBV29-1 with TRBJ2-7, with D maybe TRBD2 (6 bases). The ends were cut back, 0 bases at V and 0 bases at J, with 12 bases in the middle. Germline V gene data show CDR1 as SQVTM and CDR2 as ANQGSEA. CDR3 length equals 15 residues. CDR3 sequence reads: CSVEEAGNGSYEQYF. CDR3 nucleotides: TGCAGCGTTGAAGAGGCGGGAAATGGCTCCTACGAGCAGTACTTC.

This chain uses TRBV14 with TRBJ1-1; 9 bases are shared with TRBD1. The germline V gene has CDR1 SGHDN and CDR2 FVKESK. The junction had 8 bases not matched to a gene; V was cut back by 4 bases and J by 11 bases. CDR3 length: 13 amino acids. As DNA, the CDR3 is TGTGCCAGCAGCCGGACAGGGGCGTCATCTGCTTTCTTT. Amino acid sequence: CASSRTGASSAFF.

This clonotype occurred a few times. Written as DNA, the CDR3 is TGCGCCAGCAGCTTGGGAAGGACAGGACAACAAAACATTCAGTACTTC. It encodes CASSLGRTGQQNIQYF. The chain combines TRBV5-1 with TRBJ2-4; 7 nucleotides align to TRBD1. Germline V gene data show CDR1 as SGHRS and CDR2 as YFSETQ. CDR3 length: 16 amino acids. V gave up 0 bases and J gave up 5 bases; unmatched junction bases: 8.

The sample holds a few counts of this clonotype. This chain links TRBV29-1 with TRBJ2-1, with 8 nucleotides matching TRBD2. The CDR3 contains 13 residues. J was trimmed by 7 bases and V by 4 bases; bases with no gene match: 6. Germline CDR1 SQVTM, CDR2 ANQGSEA. The chain's CDR3 is CSVVPRGANEQFF. The CDR3 coding sequence is TGCAGCGTTGTTCCGCGGGGGGCTAATGAGCAGTTCTTC.

There are many counts of this clonotype. V is TRBV4-3 and J is TRBJ2-1; 7 nucleotides align to TRBD2. There are 14 residues in the CDR3. V gave up 4 bases and J gave up 6 bases; unmatched junction bases: 6. The germline V gene has CDR1 LGHNA and CDR2 YSLEER. The CDR3 region is CASSPGLVVNEQFF. DNA for the CDR3: TGCGCCAGCAGCCCAGGACTAGTAGTCAATGAGCAGTTCTTC.

This clonotype was observed a few times. The chain uses TRBV6-1 and TRBJ2-7; 7 positions agree with TRBD1. The CDR3 spans 14 residues. The germline V gene encodes CDR1 MNHNS and CDR2 SASEGT. V lost 7 bases, J lost 6 bases, and 12 bases stayed unmatched. The CDR3 sequence is CASMPQGRRGEQYF. CDR3 bases: TGTGCCAGCATGCCACAGGGGAGACGAGGCGAGCAGTACTTC.

This clonotype showed up just a few times. The chain links TRBV7-9 to TRBJ2-7, with 11 bases fitting TRBD2. V dropped 4 bases and J dropped 1; count of bases not matched to a gene: 3. The germline CDR1 and CDR2 sequences are SEHNR and FQNEAQ (reference sequence). The CDR3 is 15 amino acids. CDR3 bases: TGTGCCAGCAGCTCTTCTAGCGGGAGGTCCTACGAGCAGTACTTC. It yields the protein CASSSSSGRSYEQYF.

The genes are TRBV4-2 and TRBJ1-1; 8 bases fit TRBD1. The CDR3 totals 15 residues. With V trimmed by 4 bases and J by 0 bases, 4 bases remained unmatched. The germline CDR1 and CDR2 sequences are LGHNA and YNFKEQ. Here the CDR3 reads CASSPRDRLNTEAFF. Here the CDR3 DNA reads TGTGCCAGCAGCCCCCGGGACAGGCTGAACACTGAAGCTTTCTTT.

This clonotype was counted only a few times. The chain combines TRBV29-1 with TRBJ2-7; D might be TRBD2 (5 bases). The CDR3 extends over 11 amino acids. V was clipped by 2 bases and J by 5 bases, with 7 bases between them. The germline gives CDR1 SQVTM, CDR2 ANQGSEA. The CDR3 nucleotides are TGCAGCGTTGAAACTAGTAACGAGCAGTACTTC. It encodes CSVETSNEQYF.

The chain is built from TRBV7-8 and TRBJ2-5; no firm D call. The germline gives CDR1 SGHVS, CDR2 FQNEAQ. This CDR3 has 19 amino acids. With 1 base removed from V and 4 bases from J, the gap between germline ends came to 25 bases. This CDR3 reads CASSLVMLPGERIGETQYF. For the CDR3, the DNA is TGTGCCAGCAGCTTAGTGATGCTGCCGGGCGAGAGGATCGGAGAGACCCAGTACTTC.

This clonotype was recorded at least ten times. The V gene is TRBV2, the J gene TRBJ2-7, with 8 bases matching TRBD2. Germline trimming cut 6 bases from V and 1 base from J; bases unmatched to any gene: 8. Germline V gives CDR1 SNHLY, CDR2 FYNNEI. The CDR3 consists of 15 residues. The CDR3 sequence is CASSGPGLESYEQYF. The CDR3 nucleotides read TGTGCCAGCAGCGGACCGGGACTAGAGTCCTACGAGCAGTACTTC.

J is TRBJ2-1 and V is TRBV11-2, with D possibly being TRBD1 (6 bases). This CDR3 region has 14 residues. V lost 5 bases and J 8 bases, leaving 16 bases between the germline ends. CDR1 and CDR2 (germline): SGHAT, FQNNGV. CDR3 in amino acids: CASSPTDSLDEQFF. For the CDR3, the DNA is TGTGCCAGCAGCCCTACGGACAGCCTGGATGAGCAGTTCTTC.